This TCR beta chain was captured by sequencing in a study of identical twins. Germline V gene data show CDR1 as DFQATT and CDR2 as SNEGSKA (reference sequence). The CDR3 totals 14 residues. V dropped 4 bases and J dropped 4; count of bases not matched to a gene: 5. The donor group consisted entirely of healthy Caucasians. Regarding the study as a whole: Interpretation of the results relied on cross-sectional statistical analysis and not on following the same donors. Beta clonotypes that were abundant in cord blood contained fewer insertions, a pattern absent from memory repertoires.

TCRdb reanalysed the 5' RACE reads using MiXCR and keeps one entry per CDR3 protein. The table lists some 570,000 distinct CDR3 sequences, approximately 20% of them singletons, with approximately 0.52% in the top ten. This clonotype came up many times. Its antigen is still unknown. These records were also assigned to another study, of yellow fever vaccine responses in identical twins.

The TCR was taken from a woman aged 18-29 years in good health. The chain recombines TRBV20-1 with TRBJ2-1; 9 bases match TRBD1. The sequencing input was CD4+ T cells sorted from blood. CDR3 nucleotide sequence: TGCAGTGCTAAAGGACAGGGGATATACAATGAGCAGTTCTTC. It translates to CSAKGQGIYNEQFF.